Listed below are T cell receptor beta chains from one sample, sequenced in a study of blood T cell repertoires in COVID-19. Only in-frame clones appear in the TCRdb table, and some are missing; sequencing was by immunoSEQ multiplex PCR. The data show tens of thousands of clones, around 84% seen once. The sequenced sample consisted of peripheral blood. The receptors derive from a man in his 60s with acute or convalescent COVID-19. The CDR3 runs from the conserved cysteine through the conserved F or W. A D gene is named only where the DNA matches it firmly. Clone size appears in some rows only: once, few, many, or a class for an expanded clone.

clone_size: NA; v_call: TRBV20-1; d_call: NA; j_call: TRBJ2-6; cdr3_nt: TGCAGTGCTAGTAGGCGGGCCGGGGCCAACGTCCTGACTTTC; cdr3_aa: CSASRRAGANVLTF
clone_size: NA; v_call: TRBV18; d_call: NA; j_call: TRBJ1-3; cdr3_nt: TGTGCCAGCTCACCATTGGGCAGCAGGGGATCTGGAAACACCATATATTTT; cdr3_aa: CASSPLGSRGSGNTIYF
clone_size: few; v_call: TRBV6-2/TRBV6-3; d_call: TRBD1; j_call: TRBJ1-2; cdr3_nt: TGTGCCAGCAGTCCATCCATGGTGGCAGGGGGCAGGAAAGACTATGGCTACACCTTC; cdr3_aa: CASSPSMVAGGRKDYGYTF
clone_size: NA; v_call: TRBV5-5; d_call: TRBD1; j_call: TRBJ1-6; cdr3_nt: TGTGCCAGCAGCTTGACAGGGGGGTATAATTCACCCCTCCACTTT; cdr3_aa: CASSLTGGYNSPLHF
clone_size: NA; v_call: TRBV27; d_call: TRBD1; j_call: TRBJ1-1; cdr3_nt: TGTGCCAGCAGTTTGAGGGACAGCCTGAGTACTGAAGCTTTCTTT; cdr3_aa: CASSLRDSLSTEAFF
clone_size: NA; v_call: TRBV6-5; d_call: TRBD1; j_call: TRBJ2-7; cdr3_nt: TGTGCCAGCAGTTACTCGGACAGGGTTTACGAGCAGTACTTC; cdr3_aa: CASSYSDRVYEQYF
clone_size: NA; v_call: TRBV5-1; d_call: NA; j_call: TRBJ2-2; cdr3_nt: TGCGCCAGCAGCTTACAGGGTGCCGGGGAGCTGTTTTTT; cdr3_aa: CASSLQGAGELFF
clone_size: NA; v_call: TRBV14; d_call: TRBD1; j_call: TRBJ2-3; cdr3_nt: TGTGCCAGCAGCCACCCTTGGACAGGGATGGCAGATACGCAGTATTTT; cdr3_aa: CASSHPWTGMADTQYF
clone_size: NA; v_call: TRBV6-5; d_call: NA; j_call: TRBJ1-1; cdr3_nt: TGTGCCAGCACCCCCCACCGTAGAATGAACACTGAAGCTTTCTTT; cdr3_aa: CASTPHRRMNTEAFF
clone_size: NA; v_call: TRBV5-1; d_call: NA; j_call: TRBJ2-5; cdr3_nt: TGCGCCAGCAGCTCCCCTGGGGGCGCCCAAGGGGAGACCCAGTACTTC; cdr3_aa: CASSSPGGAQGETQYF
clone_size: once; v_call: TRBV5-1; d_call: NA; j_call: TRBJ1-1; cdr3_nt: TGCGCCAGCAGCTTGGACTACACCAACGGAGCTTTCTTT; cdr3_aa: CASSLDYTNGAFF
clone_size: NA; v_call: TRBV9; d_call: NA; j_call: TRBJ1-5; cdr3_nt: TGTGCCAGCAGCGTAGATCCAGGGGGCAATCAGCCCCAGCATTTT; cdr3_aa: CASSVDPGGNQPQHF
clone_size: NA; v_call: TRBV28; d_call: TRBD1; j_call: TRBJ1-3; cdr3_nt: TGTGCCAGCAGTTTATTGCGGCAGGGGGCGCGGGGAAACACCATATATTTT; cdr3_aa: CASSLLRQGARGNTIYF
clone_size: NA; v_call: TRBV7-6; d_call: NA; j_call: TRBJ2-1; cdr3_nt: TGTGCCAGCAGCAGGACAGCTTCCTACAATGAGCAGTTCTTC; cdr3_aa: CASSRTASYNEQFF
clone_size: NA; v_call: TRBV6-2/TRBV6-3; d_call: NA; j_call: TRBJ2-3; cdr3_nt: TGTGCCAGCAGTTTTCAACTAGATCAGGATCTGTATTTT; cdr3_aa: CASSFQLDQDLYF
clone_size: NA; v_call: TRBV2; d_call: NA; j_call: TRBJ1-6; cdr3_nt: TGTGCCAGCAGCTCTAACAGGGAGGGGAATTCACCCCTCCACTTT; cdr3_aa: CASSSNREGNSPLHF
clone_size: NA; v_call: TRBV11-2; d_call: NA; j_call: TRBJ2-5; cdr3_nt: TGTGCCAGCAGCTCCATTAGGGGTCCCAAAGAGACCCAGTACTTC; cdr3_aa: CASSSIRGPKETQYF
clone_size: NA; v_call: TRBV7-9; d_call: NA; j_call: TRBJ2-1; cdr3_nt: TGTGCCAGCCGCTCCAGAGGGACTCCCCCCAGCAATGAGCAGTTCTTC; cdr3_aa: CASRSRGTPPSNEQFF
clone_size: NA; v_call: TRBV10-3; d_call: NA; j_call: TRBJ1-1; cdr3_nt: TGTGCCATCAGTGGGGGAGTGGACACTGAAGCTTTCTTT; cdr3_aa: CAISGGVDTEAFF
clone_size: NA; v_call: TRBV24-1; d_call: NA; j_call: TRBJ2-4; cdr3_nt: TGTGCCACCAGTGATTATGCCGGGGTGAGGGCCAAAAACATTCAGTACTTC; cdr3_aa: CATSDYAGVRAKNIQYF
clone_size: NA; v_call: TRBV18; d_call: NA; j_call: TRBJ2-5; cdr3_nt: TGTGCCAGCTCACCAAGCCAGCGAGAGACCCAGTACTTC; cdr3_aa: CASSPSQRETQYF
clone_size: NA; v_call: TRBV5-1; d_call: NA; j_call: TRBJ1-3; cdr3_nt: TGCGCCAGCAGCTTGGGTAGGGGAACTCTCCTAGGAAACACCATATATTTT; cdr3_aa: CASSLGRGTLLGNTIYF
clone_size: once; v_call: TRBV6-5; d_call: NA; j_call: TRBJ1-6; cdr3_nt: TGTGCCAGCAGTTACTCGGGGCGGAGTTCCTCACCCCTCCACTTT; cdr3_aa: CASSYSGRSSSPLHF
clone_size: NA; v_call: TRBV5-6; d_call: NA; j_call: TRBJ2-1; cdr3_nt: TGTGCCAGCAGCATGGATGGCCCCGCGCAGTTCTTC; cdr3_aa: CASSMDGPAQFF
clone_size: few; v_call: TRBV3-1/TRBV3-2; d_call: NA; j_call: TRBJ1-2; cdr3_nt: TGTGCCAGCAGCCCCCAGGGAGGGGGAGTACATGGCTACACCTTC; cdr3_aa: CASSPQGGGVHGYTF
clone_size: NA; v_call: TRBV11-2; d_call: NA; j_call: TRBJ1-1; cdr3_nt: TGTGCCAGCAGCTTAGATCTACGGGGGGAACAGAGGAACACTGAAGCTTTCTTT; cdr3_aa: CASSLDLRGEQRNTEAFF
clone_size: NA; v_call: TRBV4-1; d_call: NA; j_call: TRBJ1-1; cdr3_nt: TGCGCCAGCAGCCAAGAGGTGGGAGGGGTGGCTGAAGCTTTCTTT; cdr3_aa: CASSQEVGGVAEAFF